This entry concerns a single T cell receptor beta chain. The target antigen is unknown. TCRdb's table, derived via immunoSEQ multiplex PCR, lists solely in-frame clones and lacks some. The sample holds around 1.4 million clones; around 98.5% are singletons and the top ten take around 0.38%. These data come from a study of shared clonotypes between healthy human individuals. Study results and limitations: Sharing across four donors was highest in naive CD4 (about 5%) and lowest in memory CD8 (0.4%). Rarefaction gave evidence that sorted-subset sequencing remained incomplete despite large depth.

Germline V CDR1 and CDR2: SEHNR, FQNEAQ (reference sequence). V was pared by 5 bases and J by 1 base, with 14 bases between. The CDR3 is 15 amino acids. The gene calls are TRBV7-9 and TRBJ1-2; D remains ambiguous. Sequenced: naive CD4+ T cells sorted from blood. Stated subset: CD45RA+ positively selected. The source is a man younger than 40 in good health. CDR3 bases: TGTGCCAGCAGCCCGTATAGCGAGTTTAACTATGGCTACACCTTC. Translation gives CASSPYSEFNYGYTF.